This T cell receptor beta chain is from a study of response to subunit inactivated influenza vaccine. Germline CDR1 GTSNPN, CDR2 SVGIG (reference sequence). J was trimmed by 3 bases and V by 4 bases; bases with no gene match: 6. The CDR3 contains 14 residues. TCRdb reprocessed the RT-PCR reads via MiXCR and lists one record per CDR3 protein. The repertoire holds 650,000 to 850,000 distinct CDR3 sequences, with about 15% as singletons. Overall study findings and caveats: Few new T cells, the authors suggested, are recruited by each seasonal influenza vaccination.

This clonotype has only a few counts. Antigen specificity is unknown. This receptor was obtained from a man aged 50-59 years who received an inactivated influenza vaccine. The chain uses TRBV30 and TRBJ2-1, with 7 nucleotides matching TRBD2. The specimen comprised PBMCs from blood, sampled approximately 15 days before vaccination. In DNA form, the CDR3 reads TGTGCCTGGAATTCTGGCGGGGGCTACAATGAGCAGTTCTTC. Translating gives CAWNSGGGYNEQFF.